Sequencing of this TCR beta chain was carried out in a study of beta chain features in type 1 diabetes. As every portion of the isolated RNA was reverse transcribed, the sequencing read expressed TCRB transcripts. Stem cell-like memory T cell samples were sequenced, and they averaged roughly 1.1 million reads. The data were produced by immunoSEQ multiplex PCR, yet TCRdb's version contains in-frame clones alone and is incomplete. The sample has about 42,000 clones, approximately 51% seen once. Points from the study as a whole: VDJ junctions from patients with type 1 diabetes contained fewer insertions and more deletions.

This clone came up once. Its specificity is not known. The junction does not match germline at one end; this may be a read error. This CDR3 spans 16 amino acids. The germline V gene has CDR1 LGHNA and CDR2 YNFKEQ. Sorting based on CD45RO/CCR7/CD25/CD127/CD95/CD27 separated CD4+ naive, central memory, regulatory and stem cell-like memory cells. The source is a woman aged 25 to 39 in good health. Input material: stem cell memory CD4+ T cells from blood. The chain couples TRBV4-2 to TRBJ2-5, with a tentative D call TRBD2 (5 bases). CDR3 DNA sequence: TGTGCCAGCAGCCAAGATGGGAGAAGGCTAGGAGAGGCCCAGTACTTC. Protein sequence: CASSQDGRRLGEAQYF.